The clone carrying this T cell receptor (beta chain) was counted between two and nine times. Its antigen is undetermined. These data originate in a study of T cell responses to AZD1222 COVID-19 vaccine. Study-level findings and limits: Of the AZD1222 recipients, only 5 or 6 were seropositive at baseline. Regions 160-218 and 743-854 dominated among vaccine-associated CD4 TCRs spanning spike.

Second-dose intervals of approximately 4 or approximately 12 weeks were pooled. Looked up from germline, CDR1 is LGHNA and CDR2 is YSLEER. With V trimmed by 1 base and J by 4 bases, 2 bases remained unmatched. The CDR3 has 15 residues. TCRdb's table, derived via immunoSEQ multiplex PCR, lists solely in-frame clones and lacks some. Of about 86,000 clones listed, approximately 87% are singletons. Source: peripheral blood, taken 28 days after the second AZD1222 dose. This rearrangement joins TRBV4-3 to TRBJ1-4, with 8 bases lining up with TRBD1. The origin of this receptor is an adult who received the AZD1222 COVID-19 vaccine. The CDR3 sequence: CASSQGTGSNEKLFF. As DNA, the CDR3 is TGCGCCAGCAGCCAAGGGACAGGGAGTAATGAAAAACTGTTTTTT.